This is a list of T cell receptor beta chains from one sample in a study of CD8 T cells in ankylosing spondylitis. TCRdb itself ran the 5' RACE reads through MiXCR, one entry per CDR3 protein. This sample carries a few hundred thousand distinct CDR3 sequences, roughly 20% of them seen once, and the ten largest clones take about 3.5%. Sequenced input: blood, either unsorted or a sorted T cell fraction (not recorded which). The receptors stem from a female donor with ankylosing spondylitis or in good health (not recorded which). Each CDR3 is given with its conserved first and last residue. The D gene is left open where the match is weak. Not every row has a clone size; where given, it reads once, few, many or a size class.

>.|.|TRBV5-1|TRBJ2-4|15
CASSLTGFAKNIQYF
TGCGCCAGCAGCTTGACGGGGTTCGCCAAAAACATTCAGTACTTC
>.|few|TRBV7-6|TRBJ2-1|13
CASGGTSPGEQFF
TGTGCCAGCGGCGGGACGTCACCGGGTGAGCAGTTCTTC
>.|few|TRBV6-5|TRBJ2-7|13
CASKGLEFYEQYF
TGTGCCAGCAAGGGCCTCGAATTCTACGAGCAGTACTTC
>.|.|TRBV5-1|TRBJ2-1|16
CASSLAVGGSYNEQFF
TGCGCCAGCAGCTTGGCCGTGGGCGGCTCCTACAATGAGCAGTTCTTC
>TRBD2|few|TRBV5-1|TRBJ2-1|14
CASSVGLEDNEQFF
TGCGCCAGCAGCGTGGGACTAGAAGACAATGAGCAGTTCTTC
>.|.|TRBV4-1|TRBJ1-1|14
CASSTLTANTEAFF
TGCGCCAGCAGCACCTTGACAGCGAACACTGAAGCTTTCTTT
>TRBD1|many|TRBV25-1|TRBJ2-1|21
CASSTSRGDRENYGSYNEQFF
TGTGCCAGCAGTACTTCTCGTGGGGACAGGGAAAATTATGGCTCCTACAATGAGCAGTTCTTC
>.|.|TRBV27|TRBJ1-1|14
CASSLKDRHTEAFF
TGTGCCAGCAGTTTAAAAGACCGTCACACTGAAGCTTTCTTT
>TRBD2|few|TRBV10-3|TRBJ2-3|17
CAISTGTSGTGTDTQYF
TGTGCCATCAGCACCGGGACTAGCGGGACAGGGACAGATACGCAGTATTTT
>.|.|TRBV14|TRBJ1-3|14
CASSRLTDGNTIYF
TGTGCCAGCAGCCGACTTACGGACGGAAACACCATATATTTT
>TRBD1|.|TRBV10-3|TRBJ1-1|15
CAISGTRGPNTEAFF
TGTGCCATCAGTGGGACCAGGGGGCCGAACACTGAAGCTTTCTTT
>.|few|TRBV27|TRBJ1-2|15
CASSFRAGANYGYTF
TGTGCCAGCAGTTTCCGAGCAGGAGCTAACTATGGCTACACCTTC
>TRBD2|.|TRBV5-1|TRBJ2-5|16
CASSPPGYSGRATQYF
TGCGCCAGCAGCCCACCAGGCTATAGCGGGAGGGCAACCCAGTACTTC
>.|.|TRBV20-1|TRBJ2-6|13
CSSRPSGANVLTF
TGCAGTTCCCGTCCCTCTGGGGCCAACGTCCTGACTTTC
>TRBD2|many|TRBV11-2|TRBJ2-1|18
CASSLGTSGVSSYNEQFF
TGTGCCAGCAGCCTCGGGACTAGCGGAGTTAGCTCCTACAATGAGCAGTTCTTC
>TRBD2|few|TRBV6-5|TRBJ2-7|15
CASSWGSGRVNEQYF
TGTGCCAGCAGTTGGGGATCGGGGAGGGTCAACGAGCAGTACTTC
>.|.|TRBV23-1|TRBJ1-2|16
CASSPRLGQPPYGYTF
TGCGCCAGCAGCCCCCGCTTGGGGCAGCCTCCCTATGGCTACACCTTC
>.|few|TRBV10-3|TRBJ1-5|13
CAISEPTGGLQHF
TGTGCCATCAGTGAGCCCACGGGGGGTCTCCAGCATTTT
>.|many|TRBV10-3|TRBJ1-1|14
CAIREAPANTEAFF
TGTGCCATCAGGGAGGCCCCGGCGAACACTGAAGCTTTCTTT
>TRBD2|.|TRBV20-1|TRBJ2-5|13
CSAWTPGGETQYF
TGCAGTGCTTGGACACCCGGGGGGGAGACCCAGTACTTC
>TRBD2|.|TRBV5-1|TRBJ2-1|16
CASSPRGDYTYNEQFF
TGCGCCAGCAGCCCCCGAGGGGACTATACCTACAATGAGCAGTTCTTC
>.|many|TRBV12-3/TRBV12-4|TRBJ1-5|13
CASSTGYDQPQHF
TGTGCCAGCAGTACAGGGTACGATCAGCCCCAGCATTTT
>TRBD2|many|TRBV7-2|TRBJ2-7|14
CASSSSGSKYEQYF
TGTGCCAGCAGCTCTAGCGGGAGTAAATACGAGCAGTACTTC
>.|.|TRBV12-3/TRBV12-4|TRBJ2-7|14
CASSPFRVNYEQYF
TGTGCCAGCAGCCCTTTCAGGGTGAACTACGAGCAGTACTTC
>.|.|TRBV11-2|TRBJ2-1|16
CASSFKSGLSYNEQFF
TGTGCCAGCAGCTTTAAAAGCGGGCTCTCCTACAATGAGCAGTTCTTC
>.|few|TRBV5-1|TRBJ2-1|13
CASYIQGSHEQFF
TGCGCCAGCTATATACAAGGGTCTCATGAGCAGTTCTTC
>TRBD2|.|TRBV20-1|TRBJ2-7|15
CSARGTSGISYEQYF
TGCAGTGCTAGGGGGACTAGCGGGATTTCCTACGAGCAGTACTTC
>.|.|TRBV7-9|TRBJ2-7|15
CASSFQRVKSYEQYF
TGTGCCAGCAGCTTCCAAAGGGTAAAGTCCTACGAGCAGTACTTC
>.|.|TRBV10-3|TRBJ2-1|14
CAISESQEVGEQFF
TGTGCCATCAGTGAGTCGCAAGAAGTAGGTGAGCAGTTCTTC
>.|few|TRBV6-2/TRBV6-3|TRBJ2-1|9
CAPGLAKFF
TGTGCCCCAGGGCTGGCGAAGTTCTTC
>.|.|TRBV27|TRBJ2-3|14
CASSWAVRTDTQYF
TGTGCCAGCAGTTGGGCGGTCCGCACAGATACGCAGTATTTT
>.|few|TRBV3-1|TRBJ2-6|17
CASSQGDGTTGANVLTF
TGTGCCAGCAGCCAAGGGGACGGAACGACAGGGGCCAACGTCCTGACTTTC
>TRBD2|.|TRBV18|TRBJ2-7|15
CASSSRGTSGYEQYF
TGTGCCAGCTCATCACGGGGGACTAGCGGCTACGAGCAGTACTTC
>.|few|TRBV6-2/TRBV6-3|TRBJ2-5|11
CASGGWETQYF
TGTGCCAGCGGGGGATGGGAGACCCAGTACTTC
>TRBD1|few|TRBV12-3/TRBV12-4|TRBJ1-1|15
CASSPIGQGGTEAFF
TGTGCCAGCAGTCCGATCGGACAGGGAGGCACTGAAGCTTTCTTT
>TRBD1|.|TRBV5-1|TRBJ2-7|14
CASSLQGAIGEQYF
TGCGCCAGCAGCTTGCAGGGGGCTATAGGCGAGCAGTACTTC
>.|.|TRBV20-1|TRBJ2-1|13
CSALGASHNEQFF
TGCAGTGCTCTGGGGGCTAGCCACAATGAGCAGTTCTTC
>.|.|TRBV20-1|TRBJ2-1|14
CSARGNRGYNEQFF
TGCAGTGCTAGAGGGAACCGCGGATACAATGAGCAGTTCTTC
>TRBD1|.|TRBV2|TRBJ2-7|14
CASTRTGGPNEQYF
TGTGCCAGCACCAGGACAGGGGGACCCAACGAGCAGTACTTC
>.|.|TRBV7-2|TRBJ1-3|15
CASSLDSALGNTIYF
TGTGCCAGCAGCTTAGATAGCGCCTTGGGAAACACCATATATTTT
>.|few|TRBV15|TRBJ1-1|15
CATSRVAGLGTEAFF
TGTGCCACCAGCAGAGTGGCAGGGTTGGGCACTGAAGCTTTCTTT
>TRBD1|.|TRBV6-5|TRBJ2-5|15
CASSYPFTGEETQYF
TGTGCCAGCAGTTACCCCTTTACAGGGGAGGAGACCCAGTACTTC
>TRBD2|.|TRBV25-1|TRBJ2-1|17
CASSDQLGLAGVNEQFF
TGTGCCAGCAGTGATCAGTTGGGACTAGCGGGAGTCAATGAGCAGTTCTTC
>TRBD1|few|TRBV7-2|TRBJ2-1|15
CASSSSQGAYNEQFF
TGTGCCAGCAGCTCCTCCCAGGGGGCCTACAATGAGCAGTTCTTC
>TRBD1|.|TRBV15|TRBJ1-2|18
CATSPGLGQGRLGYGYTF
TGTGCCACCAGCCCGGGTCTGGGACAGGGGCGGCTTGGCTATGGCTACACCTTC
>TRBD2|few|TRBV6-2/TRBV6-3|TRBJ2-1|16
CASSREGLAGGDEQFF
TGTGCCAGCAGTCGTGAAGGTCTAGCGGGAGGGGATGAGCAGTTCTTC
>.|few|TRBV6-1|TRBJ1-2|13
CASSDLGNYGYTF
TGTGCCAGCAGTGACCTAGGGAACTATGGCTACACCTTC
>.|many|TRBV27|TRBJ1-2|12
CASKKGPGGYTF
TGTGCCAGCAAGAAGGGGCCTGGGGGCTACACCTTC